This T cell receptor (beta chain) appears in the sequencing data of a study of T cells in Graves' hyperthyroidism and ophthalmopathy. V was pared by 0 bases and J by 4 bases, with 10 bases between. CDR1 MNHNY and CDR2 SVGAGI come from the germline V gene (reference sequence). CDR3 length: 14 residues. The TCR beta CDR3 regions underwent amplification using RNA transcripts as the source. HTBI primers were used for first-round RT-PCR of the TCR CDR3. A single record per CDR3 protein comes from TCRdb applying MiXCR to the multiplex PCR reads. The sample comprises some 650,000 distinct CDR3 sequences, around 15% of which are singletons, and around 3.5% rests with the top ten. This clonotype came up a few times.

The sequence came from a woman aged 40 to 55 with Graves' ophthalmopathy. Sequenced: blood. The chain recombines TRBV6-6 with TRBJ2-7, with D possibly TRBD1 on 6 matching bases. The CDR3 protein is CASSYSGQNYEQYF. For the CDR3, the DNA is TGTGCCAGCAGTTACTCGGGACAAAATTACGAGCAGTACTTC.